Listed here is a single T cell receptor beta chain. The sample is drawn from a study of blood T cell repertoires in COVID-19. As originally analysed: Amplifying reference gene primers gave estimates of nucleated cell counts. Here immunoSEQ multiplex PCR was the method, and the copy in TCRdb shows in-frame clones only, minus some. That table supplies the V and J calls and clone size; D and trimming were determined from the DNA. This table holds approximately 180,000 clones, roughly 87% found once. The CDR3 has 15 amino acids. V lost 1 base and J 6 bases, leaving 13 bases between the germline ends. From germline, CDR1 is SNHLY and CDR2 FYNNEI.

This receptor was identified in a man aged 55 to 69 with active or convalescent COVID-19. The J gene is TRBJ1-5, the V gene TRBV2; perhaps TRBD1 as D (5 bases). The specimen sequenced was peripheral blood. The CDR3 DNA is TGTGCCAGCAGTGAAGGGCAGGGACTTGGTCAGCCCCAGCATTTT. Translating gives CASSEGQGLGQPQHF.